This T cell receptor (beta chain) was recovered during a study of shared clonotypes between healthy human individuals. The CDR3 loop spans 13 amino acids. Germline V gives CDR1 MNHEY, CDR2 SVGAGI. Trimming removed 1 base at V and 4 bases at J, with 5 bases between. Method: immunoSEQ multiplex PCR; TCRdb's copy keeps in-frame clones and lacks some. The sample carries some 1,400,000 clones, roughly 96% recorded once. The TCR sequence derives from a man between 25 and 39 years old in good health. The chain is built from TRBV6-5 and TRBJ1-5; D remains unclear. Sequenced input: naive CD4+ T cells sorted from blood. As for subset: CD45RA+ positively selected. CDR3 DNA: TGTGCCAGCAGTTACTTGCCGAATCAGCCCCAGCATTTT. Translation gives CASSYLPNQPQHF.